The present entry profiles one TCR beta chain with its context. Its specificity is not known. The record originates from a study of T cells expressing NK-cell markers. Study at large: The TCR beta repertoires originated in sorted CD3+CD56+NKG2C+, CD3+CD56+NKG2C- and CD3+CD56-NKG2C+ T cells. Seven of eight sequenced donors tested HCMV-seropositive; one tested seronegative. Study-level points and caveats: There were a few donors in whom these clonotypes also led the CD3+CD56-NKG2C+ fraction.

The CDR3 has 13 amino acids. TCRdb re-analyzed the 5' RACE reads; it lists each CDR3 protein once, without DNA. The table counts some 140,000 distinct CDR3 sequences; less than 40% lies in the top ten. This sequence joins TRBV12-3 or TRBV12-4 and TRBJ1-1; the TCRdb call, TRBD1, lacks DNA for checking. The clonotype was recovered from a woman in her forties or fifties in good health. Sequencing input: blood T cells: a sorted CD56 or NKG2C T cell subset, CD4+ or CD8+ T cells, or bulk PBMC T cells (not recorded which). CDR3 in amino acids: CASSWGGDTEAFF.